One TCR beta chain is described in this entry. The CDR3 sequence is 15 residues long. Per germline, CDR1 LNHNV and CDR2 YYDKDF (reference sequence). V gave up 1 base and J gave up 5 bases; unmatched junction bases: 7. As handled by the study authors: Nucleated cell number was recorded as an estimate derived from reference gene primer amplification. Generated by immunoSEQ multiplex PCR, the TCRdb table keeps only in-frame clones and is missing some. V, J and clone size were drawn from that table, and D and trimming were deduced from the DNA. Found here are roughly 150,000 clones, around 74% of them singletons; the top ten hold 3.7%. The source of the sample is a study of blood T cell repertoires in COVID-19. Study context: COVID-19 samples from acute and convalescent phases originated in the United States, Italy and Spain. PBMCs, B-cell-depleted T cells, or T cells were the source of the cDNA or gDNA that made up the material.

This chain links TRBV15 with TRBJ1-2; the match to TRBD1 covers 7 bases. This sequence was found in a woman of 80 years or more with acute or convalescent COVID-19. The sequenced sample consisted of peripheral blood. CDR3 sequence (DNA): TGTGCCACCAGCAGAGCGGGACAGAACCAGTATGGCTACACCTTC. It encodes CATSRAGQNQYGYTF.